This T cell receptor beta chain stems from a study of T cells after yellow fever vaccination. By 5'RACE template switching, TCR cDNA was produced, with a universal primer site and UMIs added in the process. MiXCR was run by TCRdb on the 5' RACE reads, yielding one entry per CDR3 protein. The sample lists roughly 180,000 distinct CDR3 sequences, approximately 6.2% seen once, with 2.9% in the top ten. This clonotype was observed at least ten times. Sequences were derived from CD4+ T cells sorted from PBMCs, sampled on the day of the first yellow fever vaccination. This clonotype was sampled from a man between 18 and 29 years old who received the YFV17D yellow fever vaccine.

The CDR3 bases are TGTGCCAGCAGTTTACTAGACAGACTGAATGAGCAGTTCTTC. Protein sequence: CASSLLDRLNEQFF. The chain has TRBV12-3 or TRBV12-4 and TRBJ2-1, with D possibly matching TRBD1 (5 bases). The CDR3 has 14 amino acids. Trimming cost V 2 bases and J 7 bases, with 12 bases left between them.